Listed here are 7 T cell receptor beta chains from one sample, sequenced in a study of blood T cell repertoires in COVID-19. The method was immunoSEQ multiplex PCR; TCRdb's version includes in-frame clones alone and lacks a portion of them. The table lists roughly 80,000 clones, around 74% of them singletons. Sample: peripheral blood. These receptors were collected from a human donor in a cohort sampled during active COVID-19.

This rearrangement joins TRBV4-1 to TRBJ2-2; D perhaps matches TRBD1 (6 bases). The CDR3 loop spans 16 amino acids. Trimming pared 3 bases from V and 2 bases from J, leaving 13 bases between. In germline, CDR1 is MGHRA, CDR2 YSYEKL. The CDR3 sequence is CASSQKQGVNTGELFF. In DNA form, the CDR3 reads TGCGCCAGCAGCCAGAAACAGGGAGTTAACACCGGGGAGCTGTTTTTT.

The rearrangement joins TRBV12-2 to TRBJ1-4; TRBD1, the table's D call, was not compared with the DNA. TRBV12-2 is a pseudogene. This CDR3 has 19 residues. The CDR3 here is CASRLGPPGTGARNEKLFF. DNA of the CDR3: TGTGCAAGTCGCTTAGGGCCACCCGGGACAGGGGCCCGAAATGAAAAACTGTTTTTT.

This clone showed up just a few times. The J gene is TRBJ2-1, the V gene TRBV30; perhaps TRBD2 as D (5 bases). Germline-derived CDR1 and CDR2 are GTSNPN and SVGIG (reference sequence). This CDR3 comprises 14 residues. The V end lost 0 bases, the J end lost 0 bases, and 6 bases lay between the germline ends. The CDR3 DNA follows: TGTGCCTGGAGTGTAGGGAGCTCCTACAATGAGCAGTTCTTC. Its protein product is CAWSVGSSYNEQFF.

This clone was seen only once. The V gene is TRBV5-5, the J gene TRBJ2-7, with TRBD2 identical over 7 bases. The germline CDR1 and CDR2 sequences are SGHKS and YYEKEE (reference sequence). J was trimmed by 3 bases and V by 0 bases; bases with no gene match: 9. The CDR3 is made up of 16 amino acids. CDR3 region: CASSLVGRDYGYEQYF. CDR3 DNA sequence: TGTGCCAGCAGCTTGGTGGGCCGGGACTACGGCTACGAGCAGTACTTC. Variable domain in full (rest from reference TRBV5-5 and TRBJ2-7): DAGVTQSPTHLIKTRGQQVTLRCSPISGHKSVSWYQQVLGQGPQFIFQYYEKEERGRGNFPDRFSARQFPNYSSELNVNALLLGDSALYLCASSLVGRDYGYEQYFGPGTRLTVT.

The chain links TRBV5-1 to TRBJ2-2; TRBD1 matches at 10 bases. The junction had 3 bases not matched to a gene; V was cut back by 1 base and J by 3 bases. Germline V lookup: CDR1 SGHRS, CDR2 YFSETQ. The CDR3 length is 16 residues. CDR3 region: CASSLQGQGYTGELFF. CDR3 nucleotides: TGCGCCAGCAGCTTGCAGGGACAGGGGTACACCGGGGAGCTGTTTTTT.

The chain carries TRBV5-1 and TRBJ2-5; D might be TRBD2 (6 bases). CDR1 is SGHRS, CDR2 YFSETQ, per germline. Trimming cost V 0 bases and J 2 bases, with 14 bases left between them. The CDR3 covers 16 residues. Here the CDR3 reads CASSLVVGGNQETQYF. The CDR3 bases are TGCGCCAGCAGCTTGGTGGTGGGGGGAAATCAAGAGACCCAGTACTTC.

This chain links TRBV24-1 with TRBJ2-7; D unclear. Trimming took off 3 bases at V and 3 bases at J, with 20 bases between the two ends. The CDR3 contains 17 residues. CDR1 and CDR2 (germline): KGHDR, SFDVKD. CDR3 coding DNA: TGTGCCACCAGTGATCAACTAACCAGAGGAATGAGCTACGAGCAGTACTTC. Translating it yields CATSDQLTRGMSYEQYF.